This T cell receptor beta chain was profiled in a study of blood T cell repertoires in COVID-19. As for the study in general: Whether acute or convalescent, the COVID-19 samples came from the United States, Italy and Spain. Sample material is recorded as cDNA or gDNA derived from T cells, B-cell-depleted T cells, or PBMCs.

In the study's own analysis: It was from reference gene primer amplification that nucleated cell counts were estimated. Measured with immunoSEQ multiplex PCR; TCRdb has only the in-frame clones, and not every one. V and J calls and clone size are those listed in that table; D and trimming were worked out from the DNA. The sample holds about 200,000 clones, about 80% seen once. What was sequenced was peripheral blood. This clonotype originated in a woman aged 55-69 years with COVID-19, enrolled during active disease.

This CDR3 reads CTSSLAGFLGDTQYF. CDR3 sequence (DNA): TGCACCAGCTCCCTAGCGGGGTTCCTTGGGGATACGCAGTATTTT. The chain has TRBV1 and TRBJ2-3; the DNA was not compared with TRBD2, the D call given in the table. TRBV1 corresponds to a pseudogene. CDR3 length: 15 residues.